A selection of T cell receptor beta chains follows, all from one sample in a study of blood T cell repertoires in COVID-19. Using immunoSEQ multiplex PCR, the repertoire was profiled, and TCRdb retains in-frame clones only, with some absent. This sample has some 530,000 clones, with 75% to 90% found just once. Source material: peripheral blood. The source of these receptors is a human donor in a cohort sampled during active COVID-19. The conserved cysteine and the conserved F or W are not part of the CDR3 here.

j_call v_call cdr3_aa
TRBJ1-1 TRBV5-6 ASSLGDRVNTEAF
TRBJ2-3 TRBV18 ASSPRNSGSRPDTQY
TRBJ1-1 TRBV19 ASSSPGAGLKAEAF
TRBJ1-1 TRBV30 AWSRGQANTEAF
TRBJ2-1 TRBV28 ASSPTSGHGNEQF
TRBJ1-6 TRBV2 ASSVSHLSRSYNSPLH
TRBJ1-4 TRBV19 ASSPRQGLGEKLF
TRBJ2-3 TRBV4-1 ASSQPPRPDTQY
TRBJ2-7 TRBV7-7 ASSLDGVQYEQY
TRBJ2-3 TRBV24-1 ATSERTSGRRGDTQY
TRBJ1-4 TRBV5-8 ASIRPLERATNEKLF
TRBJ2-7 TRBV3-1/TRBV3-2 ASSQGGQVYGGEQY
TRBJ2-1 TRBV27 ASSPGLYNEQF
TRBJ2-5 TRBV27 ASSLAGTSRGETQY
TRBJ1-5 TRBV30 AWSERHAYNQPQH
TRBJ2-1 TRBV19 ASSPQGQGDFNEQF
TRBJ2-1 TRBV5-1 ASSVAGQGLYNEQF
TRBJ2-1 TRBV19 ASSIGGPSNEQF
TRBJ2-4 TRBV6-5 ASGSRVNENIQY
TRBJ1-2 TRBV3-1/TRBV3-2 ASSHRDRGQYGYT
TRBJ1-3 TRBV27 ASSLSISSSSGNTIY
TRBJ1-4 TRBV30 AWSPPGEKLF
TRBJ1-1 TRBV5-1 ASRPVEDKYTEAF
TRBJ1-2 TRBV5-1 ASSLDRGGSYGYT
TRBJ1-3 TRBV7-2 ASSREGYSGNTIY
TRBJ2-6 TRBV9 ASSVSTSGKGGANVLT
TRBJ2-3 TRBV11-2 ASTRMGGLDTQY
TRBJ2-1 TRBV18 ASSPVGGSIHNEQF
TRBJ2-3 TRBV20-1 SASGPRAEGTDTQY
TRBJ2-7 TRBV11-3 ASSLVRGGEQY
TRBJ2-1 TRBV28 ATAPTSGRTRKYNEQF
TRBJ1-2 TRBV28 ASGTGGAMYGYT
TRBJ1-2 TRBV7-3 ASSFGQGTGYT
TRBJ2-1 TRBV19 ASSISMGTSGSRNEQF
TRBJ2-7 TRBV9 ASSVYGTSASYEQY
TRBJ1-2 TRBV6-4 ASSDSRGTGGPTNYGYT
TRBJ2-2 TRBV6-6 ASSYIAGALGGELF
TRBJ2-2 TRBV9 ASSGTRTSGRAANTGELF
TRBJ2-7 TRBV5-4 ASSLGGGVAYEQY
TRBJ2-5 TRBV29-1 SAAEETQY
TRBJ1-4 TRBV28 ASSLHRQAVNEKLF
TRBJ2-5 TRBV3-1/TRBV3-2 ASSRPGQGKETQY
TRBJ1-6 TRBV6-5 ASTQQGRSPLH
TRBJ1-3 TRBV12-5 ASGLTSPGAAGNTIY
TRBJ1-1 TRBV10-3 AIRDKGQLNTEAF
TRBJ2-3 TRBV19 ASSIAAAGAADTQY
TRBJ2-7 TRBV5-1 ASSLESGGGPYEQY
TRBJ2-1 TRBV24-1 ATSPPFGTPSYNEQF
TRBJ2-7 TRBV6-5 ASIQSGSGEQY
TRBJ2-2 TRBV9 ASSVGRLAGTAGGGELF
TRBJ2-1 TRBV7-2 ASTLGGGQGSYNEQF
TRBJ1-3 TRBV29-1 SVRGVDRFLGNTIY
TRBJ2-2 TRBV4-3 ASSQSLQGETGELF
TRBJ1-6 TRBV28 ASTLFVQGFSSPLH